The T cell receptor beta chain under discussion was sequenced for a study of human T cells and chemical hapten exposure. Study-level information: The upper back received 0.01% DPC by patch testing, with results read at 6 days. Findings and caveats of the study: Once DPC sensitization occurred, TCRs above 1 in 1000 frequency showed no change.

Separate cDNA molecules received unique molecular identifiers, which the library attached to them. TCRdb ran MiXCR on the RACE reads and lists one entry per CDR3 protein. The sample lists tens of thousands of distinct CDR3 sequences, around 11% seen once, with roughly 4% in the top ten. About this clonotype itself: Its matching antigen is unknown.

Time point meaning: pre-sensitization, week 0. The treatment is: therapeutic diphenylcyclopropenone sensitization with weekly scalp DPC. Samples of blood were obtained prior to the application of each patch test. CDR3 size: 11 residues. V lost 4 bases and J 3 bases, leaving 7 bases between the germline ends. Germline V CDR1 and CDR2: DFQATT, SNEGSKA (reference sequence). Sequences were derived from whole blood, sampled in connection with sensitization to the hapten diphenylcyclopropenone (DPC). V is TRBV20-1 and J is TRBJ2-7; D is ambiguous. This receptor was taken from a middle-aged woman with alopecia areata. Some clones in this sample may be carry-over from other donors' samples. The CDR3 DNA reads TGCAGTGCTACACAGAGCTACGAGCAGTACTTC. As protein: CSATQSYEQYF.